This T cell receptor (beta chain) was identified during a study of CD8+ T cells in alopecia areata. Treatment: oral pan-JAK inhibitor, 5-10 mg twice daily. RNA was isolated and reverse transcribed to cDNA, the sequencing template. Sequencing was performed with immunoSEQ multiplex PCR; in TCRdb, only in-frame clones are kept and a portion is missing. The sample lists 170,000 or so clones; roughly 62% were seen once. V was pared by 7 bases and J by 7 bases, with 14 bases between. Germline V gives CDR1 GTSNPN, CDR2 SVGIG (reference sequence). This CDR3 region has 11 residues. This sequence originates from a human donor with alopecia areata. The genes are TRBV30 and TRBJ2-7; D may be TRBD2 (5 bases). The specimen was CD8+ T cells sorted from blood, collected at week 24, from a patient treated with tofacitinib. CDR3 bases: TGTGCCTACTCCCGGGGTCTTGAGCAGTACTTC. Its protein product is CAYSRGLEQYF. Using reference TRBV30 and TRBJ2-7 for the parts outside the CDR3, the full variable domain is SQTIHQWPATLVQPVGSPLSLECTVEGTSNPNLYWYRQAAGRGLQLLFYSVGIGQISSEVPQNLSASRPQDRQFILSSKKLLLSDSGFYLCAYSRGLEQYFGPGTRLTVT.